Following are 3 T cell receptor beta chains from one sample sequenced in a study of cytomegalovirus exposure and HLA in healthy donors. The PCR was carried out with 60 Vbeta primers and 13 Jbeta primers. The table came from immunoSEQ multiplex PCR; TCRdb's copy has only in-frame clones and leaves some out. The repertoire includes around 110,000 clones, around 81% of them detected once, and about 3.9% sits in the top ten. Input material: PBMCs. The receptors shown here come from a woman aged 25 to 45 in good health and CMV-seronegative.

Regarding this clone: A junction boundary mismatches the germline segment, possibly from a read error. This chain uses TRBV7-9 with TRBJ2-5; a possible D gene is TRBD1 (5 bases). Germline-derived CDR1 and CDR2 are SEHNR and FQNEAQ (reference sequence). The CDR3 length is 14 residues. CDR3 residues: CSSSLGAGPETQYF. The CDR3 nucleotides are TGTTCCAGCAGCCTAGGGGCAGGCCCAGAGACCCAGTACTTC.

V gene TRBV14 combines with J gene TRBJ2-3; TRBD2 matches 11 bases. Per the germline V gene, CDR1 is SGHDN and CDR2 is FVKESK. V lost 2 bases and J lost 3; bases outside the gene matches: 4. This CDR3 has 16 residues. CDR3 residues: CASSQLAGGRTDTQYF. The CDR3 DNA follows: TGTGCCAGCAGCCAACTAGCGGGAGGTAGAACAGATACGCAGTATTTT.

The rearrangement joins TRBV9 to TRBJ2-5; maybe TRBD1 (6 bases). V was clipped by 3 bases and J by 1 base, with 13 bases between them. Germline loops: CDR1 SGDLS, CDR2 YYNGEE. The CDR3 contains 15 residues. The CDR3 reads CASSAVGTTQETQYF. The CDR3 DNA is TGTGCCAGCAGCGCAGTGGGGACAACCCAAGAGACCCAGTACTTC.